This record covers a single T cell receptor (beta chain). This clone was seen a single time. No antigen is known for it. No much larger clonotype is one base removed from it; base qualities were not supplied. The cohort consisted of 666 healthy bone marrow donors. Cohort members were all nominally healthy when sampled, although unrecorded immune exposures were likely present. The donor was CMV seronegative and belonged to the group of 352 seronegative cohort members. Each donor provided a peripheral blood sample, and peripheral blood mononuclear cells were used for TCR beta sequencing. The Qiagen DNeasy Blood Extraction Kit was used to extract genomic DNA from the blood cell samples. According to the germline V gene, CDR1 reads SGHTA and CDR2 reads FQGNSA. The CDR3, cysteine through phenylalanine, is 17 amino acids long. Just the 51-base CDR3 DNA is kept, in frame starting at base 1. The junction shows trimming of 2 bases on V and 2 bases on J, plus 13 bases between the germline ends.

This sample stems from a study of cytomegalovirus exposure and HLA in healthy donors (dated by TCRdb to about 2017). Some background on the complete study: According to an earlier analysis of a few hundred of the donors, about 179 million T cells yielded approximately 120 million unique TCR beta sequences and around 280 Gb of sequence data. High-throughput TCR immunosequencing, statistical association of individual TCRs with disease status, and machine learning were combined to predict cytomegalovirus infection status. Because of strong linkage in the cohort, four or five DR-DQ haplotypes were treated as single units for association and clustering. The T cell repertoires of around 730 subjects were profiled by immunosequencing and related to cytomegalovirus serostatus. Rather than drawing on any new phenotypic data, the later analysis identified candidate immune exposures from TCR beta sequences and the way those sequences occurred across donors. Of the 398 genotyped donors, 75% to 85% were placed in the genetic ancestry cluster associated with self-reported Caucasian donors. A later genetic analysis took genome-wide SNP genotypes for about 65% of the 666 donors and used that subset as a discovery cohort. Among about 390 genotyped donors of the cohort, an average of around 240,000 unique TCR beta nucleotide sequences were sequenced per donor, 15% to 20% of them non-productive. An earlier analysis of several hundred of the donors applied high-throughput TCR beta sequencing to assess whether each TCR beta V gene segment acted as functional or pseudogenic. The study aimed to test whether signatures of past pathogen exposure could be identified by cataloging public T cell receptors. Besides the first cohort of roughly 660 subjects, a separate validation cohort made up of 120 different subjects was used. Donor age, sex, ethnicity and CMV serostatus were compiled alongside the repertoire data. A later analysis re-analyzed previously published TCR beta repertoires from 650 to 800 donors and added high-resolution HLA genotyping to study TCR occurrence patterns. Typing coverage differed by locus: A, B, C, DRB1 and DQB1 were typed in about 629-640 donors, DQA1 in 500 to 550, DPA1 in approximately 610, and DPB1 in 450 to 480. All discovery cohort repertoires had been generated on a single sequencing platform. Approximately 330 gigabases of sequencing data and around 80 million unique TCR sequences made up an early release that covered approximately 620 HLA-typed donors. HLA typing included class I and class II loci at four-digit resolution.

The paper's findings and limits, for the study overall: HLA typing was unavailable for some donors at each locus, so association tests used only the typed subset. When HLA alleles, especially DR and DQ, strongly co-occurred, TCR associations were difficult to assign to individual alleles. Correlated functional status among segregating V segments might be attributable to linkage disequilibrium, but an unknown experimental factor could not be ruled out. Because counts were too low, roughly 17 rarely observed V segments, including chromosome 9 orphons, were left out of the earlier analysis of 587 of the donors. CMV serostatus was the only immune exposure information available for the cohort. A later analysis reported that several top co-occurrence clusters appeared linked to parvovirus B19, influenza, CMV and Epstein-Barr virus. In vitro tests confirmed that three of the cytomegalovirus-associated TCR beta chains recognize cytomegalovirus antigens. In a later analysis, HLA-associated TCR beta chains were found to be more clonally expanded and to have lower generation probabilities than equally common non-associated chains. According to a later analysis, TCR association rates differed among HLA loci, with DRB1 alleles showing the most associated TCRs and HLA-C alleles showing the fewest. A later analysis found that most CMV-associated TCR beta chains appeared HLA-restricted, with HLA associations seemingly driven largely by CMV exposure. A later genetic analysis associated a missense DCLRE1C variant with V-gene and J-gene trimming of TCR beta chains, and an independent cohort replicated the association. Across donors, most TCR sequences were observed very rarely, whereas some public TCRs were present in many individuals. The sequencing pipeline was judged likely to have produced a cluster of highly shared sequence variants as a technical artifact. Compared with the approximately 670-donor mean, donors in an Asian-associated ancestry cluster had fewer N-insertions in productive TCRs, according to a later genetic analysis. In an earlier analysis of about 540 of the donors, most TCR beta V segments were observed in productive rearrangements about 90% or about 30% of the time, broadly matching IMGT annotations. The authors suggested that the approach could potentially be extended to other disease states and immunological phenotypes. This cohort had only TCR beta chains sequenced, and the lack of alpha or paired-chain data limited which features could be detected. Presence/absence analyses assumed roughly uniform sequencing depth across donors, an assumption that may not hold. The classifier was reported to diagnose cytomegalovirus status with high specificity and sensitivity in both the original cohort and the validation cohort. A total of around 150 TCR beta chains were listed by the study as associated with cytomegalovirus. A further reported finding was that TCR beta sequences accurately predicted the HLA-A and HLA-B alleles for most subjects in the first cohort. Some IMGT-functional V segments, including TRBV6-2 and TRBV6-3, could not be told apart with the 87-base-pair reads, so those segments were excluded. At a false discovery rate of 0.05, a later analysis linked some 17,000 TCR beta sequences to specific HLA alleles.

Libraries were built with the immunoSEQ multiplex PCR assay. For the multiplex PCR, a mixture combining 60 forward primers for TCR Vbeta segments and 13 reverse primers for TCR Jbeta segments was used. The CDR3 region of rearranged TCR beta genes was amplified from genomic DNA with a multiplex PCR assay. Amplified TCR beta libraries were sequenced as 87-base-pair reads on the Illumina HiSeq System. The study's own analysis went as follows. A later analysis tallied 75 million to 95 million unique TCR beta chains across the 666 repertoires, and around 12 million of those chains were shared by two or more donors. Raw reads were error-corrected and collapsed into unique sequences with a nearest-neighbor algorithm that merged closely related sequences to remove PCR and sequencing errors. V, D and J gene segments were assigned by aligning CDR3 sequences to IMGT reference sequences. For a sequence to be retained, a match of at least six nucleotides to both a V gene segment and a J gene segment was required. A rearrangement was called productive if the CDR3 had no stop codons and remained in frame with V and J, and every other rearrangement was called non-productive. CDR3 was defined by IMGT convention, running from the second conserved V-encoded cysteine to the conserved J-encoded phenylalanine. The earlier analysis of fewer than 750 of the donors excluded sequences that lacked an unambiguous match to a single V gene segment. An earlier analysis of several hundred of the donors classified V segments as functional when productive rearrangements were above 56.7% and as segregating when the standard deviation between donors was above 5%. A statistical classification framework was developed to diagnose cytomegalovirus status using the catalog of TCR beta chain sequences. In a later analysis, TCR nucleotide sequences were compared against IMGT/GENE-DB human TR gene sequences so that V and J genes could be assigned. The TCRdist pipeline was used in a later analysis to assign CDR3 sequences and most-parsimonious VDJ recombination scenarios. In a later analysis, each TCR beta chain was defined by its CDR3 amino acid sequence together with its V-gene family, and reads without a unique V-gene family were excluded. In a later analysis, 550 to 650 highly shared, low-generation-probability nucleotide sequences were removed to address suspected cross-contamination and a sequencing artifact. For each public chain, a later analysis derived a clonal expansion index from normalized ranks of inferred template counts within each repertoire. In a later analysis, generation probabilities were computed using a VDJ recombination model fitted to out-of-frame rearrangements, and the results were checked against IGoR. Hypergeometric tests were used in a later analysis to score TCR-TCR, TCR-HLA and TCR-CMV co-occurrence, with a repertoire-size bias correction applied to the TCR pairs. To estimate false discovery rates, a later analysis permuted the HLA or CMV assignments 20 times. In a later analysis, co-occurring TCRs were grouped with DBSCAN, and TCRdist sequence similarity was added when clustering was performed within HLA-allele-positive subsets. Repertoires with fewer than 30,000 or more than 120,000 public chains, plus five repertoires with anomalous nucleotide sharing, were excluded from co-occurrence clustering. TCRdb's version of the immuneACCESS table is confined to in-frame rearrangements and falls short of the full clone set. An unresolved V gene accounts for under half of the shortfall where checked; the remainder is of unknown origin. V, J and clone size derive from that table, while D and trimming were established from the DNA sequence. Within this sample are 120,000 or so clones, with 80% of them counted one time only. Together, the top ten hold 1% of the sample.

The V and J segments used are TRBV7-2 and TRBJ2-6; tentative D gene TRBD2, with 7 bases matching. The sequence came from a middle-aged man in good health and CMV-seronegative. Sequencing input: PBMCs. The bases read TGTGCCAGCAGCTTATTAGGGGGGGCAGCTGGGGCCAACGTCCTGACTTTC. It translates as CASSLLGGAAGANVLTF.